The clone carrying this TCR beta chain was detected once. V lost 0 bases and J 4 bases, leaving 9 bases between the germline ends. The CDR3 covers 14 residues. Germline CDR1 SGHRS, CDR2 YFSETQ. These data belong to a study of regulatory T cells. Amplification used 52 TRBV primers and 13 TRBJ primers. The assay was immunoSEQ multiplex PCR, and TCRdb's table has in-frame clones only and misses some. Seen here are tens of thousands of clones, roughly 93% observed once, and the top ten hold approximately 3.3%. Material: CD8+ T cells sorted from blood. The chain uses TRBV5-1 and TRBJ2-3; D not resolved. This receptor was obtained from a child aged 2 to 15 with CD3G deficiency. The CDR3 loop reads CASSLDPLPDTQYF. The CDR3, as DNA: TGCGCCAGCAGCTTGGACCCACTTCCAGATACGCAGTATTTT.